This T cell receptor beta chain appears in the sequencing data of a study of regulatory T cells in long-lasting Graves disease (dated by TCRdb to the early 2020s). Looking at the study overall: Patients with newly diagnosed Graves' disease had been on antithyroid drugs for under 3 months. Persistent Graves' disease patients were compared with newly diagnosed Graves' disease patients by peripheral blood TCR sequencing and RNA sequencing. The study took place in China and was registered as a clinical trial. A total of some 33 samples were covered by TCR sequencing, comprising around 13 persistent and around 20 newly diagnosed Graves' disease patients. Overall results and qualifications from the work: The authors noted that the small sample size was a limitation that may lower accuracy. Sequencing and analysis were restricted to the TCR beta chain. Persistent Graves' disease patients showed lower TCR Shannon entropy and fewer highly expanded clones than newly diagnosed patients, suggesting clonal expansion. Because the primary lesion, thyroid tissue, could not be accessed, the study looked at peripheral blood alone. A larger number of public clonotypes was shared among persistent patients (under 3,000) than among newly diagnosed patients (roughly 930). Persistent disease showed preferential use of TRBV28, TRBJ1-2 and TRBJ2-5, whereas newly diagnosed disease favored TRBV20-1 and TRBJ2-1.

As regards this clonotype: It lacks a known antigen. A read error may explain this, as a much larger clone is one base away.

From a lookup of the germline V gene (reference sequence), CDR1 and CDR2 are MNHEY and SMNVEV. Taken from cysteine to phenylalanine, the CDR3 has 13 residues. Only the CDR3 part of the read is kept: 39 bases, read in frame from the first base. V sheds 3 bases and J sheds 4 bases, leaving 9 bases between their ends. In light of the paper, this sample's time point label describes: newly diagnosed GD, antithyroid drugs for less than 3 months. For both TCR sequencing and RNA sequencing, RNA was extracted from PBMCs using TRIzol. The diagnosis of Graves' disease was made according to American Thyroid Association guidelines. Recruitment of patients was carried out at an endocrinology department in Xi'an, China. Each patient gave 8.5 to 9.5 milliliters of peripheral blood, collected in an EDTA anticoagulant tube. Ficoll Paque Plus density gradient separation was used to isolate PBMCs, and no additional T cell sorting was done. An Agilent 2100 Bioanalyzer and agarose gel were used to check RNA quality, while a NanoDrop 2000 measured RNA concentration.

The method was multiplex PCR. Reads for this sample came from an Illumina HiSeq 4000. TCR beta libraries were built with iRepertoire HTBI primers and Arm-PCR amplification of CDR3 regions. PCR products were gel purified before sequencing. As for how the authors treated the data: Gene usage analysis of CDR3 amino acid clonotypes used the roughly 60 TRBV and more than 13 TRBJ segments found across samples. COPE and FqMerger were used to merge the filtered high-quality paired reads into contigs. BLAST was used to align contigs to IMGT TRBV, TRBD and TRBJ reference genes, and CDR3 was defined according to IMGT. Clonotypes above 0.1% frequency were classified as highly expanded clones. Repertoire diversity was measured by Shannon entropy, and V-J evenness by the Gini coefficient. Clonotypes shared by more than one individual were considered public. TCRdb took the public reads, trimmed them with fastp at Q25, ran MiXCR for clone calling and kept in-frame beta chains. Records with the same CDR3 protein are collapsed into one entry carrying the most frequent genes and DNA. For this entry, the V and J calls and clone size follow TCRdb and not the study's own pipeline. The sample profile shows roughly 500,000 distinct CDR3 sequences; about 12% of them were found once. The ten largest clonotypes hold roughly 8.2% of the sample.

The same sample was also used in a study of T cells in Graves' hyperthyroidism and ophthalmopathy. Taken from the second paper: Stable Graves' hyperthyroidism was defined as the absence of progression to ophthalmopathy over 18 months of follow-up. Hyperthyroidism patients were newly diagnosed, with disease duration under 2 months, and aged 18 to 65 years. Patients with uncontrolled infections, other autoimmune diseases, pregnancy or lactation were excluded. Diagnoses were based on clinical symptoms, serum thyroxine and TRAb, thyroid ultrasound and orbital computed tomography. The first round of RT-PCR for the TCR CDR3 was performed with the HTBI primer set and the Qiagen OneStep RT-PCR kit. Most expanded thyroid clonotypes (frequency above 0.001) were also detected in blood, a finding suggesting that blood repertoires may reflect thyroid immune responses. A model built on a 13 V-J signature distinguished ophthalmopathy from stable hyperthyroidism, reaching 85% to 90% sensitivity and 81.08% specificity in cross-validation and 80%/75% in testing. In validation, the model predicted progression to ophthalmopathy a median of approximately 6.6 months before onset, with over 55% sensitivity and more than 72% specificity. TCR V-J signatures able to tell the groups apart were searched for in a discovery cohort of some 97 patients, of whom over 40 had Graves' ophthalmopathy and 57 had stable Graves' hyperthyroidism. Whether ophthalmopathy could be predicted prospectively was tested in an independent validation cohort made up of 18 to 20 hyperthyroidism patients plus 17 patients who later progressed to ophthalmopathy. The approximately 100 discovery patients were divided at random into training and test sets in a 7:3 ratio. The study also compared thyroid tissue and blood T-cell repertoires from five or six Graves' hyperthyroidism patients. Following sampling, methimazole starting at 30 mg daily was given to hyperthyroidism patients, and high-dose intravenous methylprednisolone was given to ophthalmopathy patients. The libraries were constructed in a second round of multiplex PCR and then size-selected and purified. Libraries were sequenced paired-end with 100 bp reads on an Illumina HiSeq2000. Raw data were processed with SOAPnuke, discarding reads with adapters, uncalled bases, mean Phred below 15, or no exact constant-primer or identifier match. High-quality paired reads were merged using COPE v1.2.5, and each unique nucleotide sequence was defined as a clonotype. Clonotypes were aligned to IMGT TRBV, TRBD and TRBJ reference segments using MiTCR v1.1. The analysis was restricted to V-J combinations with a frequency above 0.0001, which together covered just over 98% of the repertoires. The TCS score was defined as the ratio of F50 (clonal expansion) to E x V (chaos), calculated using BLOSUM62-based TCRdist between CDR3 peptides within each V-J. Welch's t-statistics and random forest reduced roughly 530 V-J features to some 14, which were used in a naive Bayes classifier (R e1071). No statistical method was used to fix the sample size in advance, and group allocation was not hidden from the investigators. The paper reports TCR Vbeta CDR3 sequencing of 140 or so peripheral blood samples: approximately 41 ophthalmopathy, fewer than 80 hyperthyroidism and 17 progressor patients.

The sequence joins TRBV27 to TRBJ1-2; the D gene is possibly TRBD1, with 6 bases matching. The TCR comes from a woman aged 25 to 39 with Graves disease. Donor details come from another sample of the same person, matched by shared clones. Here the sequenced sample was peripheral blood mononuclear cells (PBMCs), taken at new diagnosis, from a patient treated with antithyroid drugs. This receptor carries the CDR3 CASSFGQSYGYTF. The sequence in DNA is TGTGCCAGCAGTTTCGGACAGAGCTATGGCTACACCTTC.